Each of the 15 T cell receptor beta chains below was sequenced from the same sample in a study of CD8 T cells in ankylosing spondylitis. Study-wide results and limits: One TCR beta motif, made up of seven to nine highly homologous variants, appeared characteristic of ankylosing spondylitis blood.

A single record per CDR3 protein comes from TCRdb applying MiXCR to the 5' RACE reads. Among about 540,000 distinct CDR3 sequences listed, about 13% were seen once. No antigens are known for them. Input material: blood, either unsorted or a sorted T cell fraction (not recorded which). The receptors come from a male donor with ankylosing spondylitis.

At least ten counts were recorded for this clonotype. This chain uses TRBV20-1 with TRBJ2-5, with D possibly matching TRBD2 (5 bases). The CDR3 is 12 residues long. The germline CDR1 and CDR2 sequences are DFQATT and SNEGSKA (reference sequence). V shed 6 bases and J shed 4 bases, with 12 bases lying between them. In nucleotides, the CDR3 is TGCAGTGCCCTAGGAGGATTAGAGACCCAGTACTTC. Amino acid sequence: CSALGGLETQYF.

The rearrangement uses TRBV10-3 and TRBJ1-4; 7 bases agree with TRBD1. The CDR3 runs to 17 residues. Unmatched junction bases numbered 9, after V lost 0 bases and J lost 5 bases. Germline V gene data show CDR1 as ENHRY and CDR2 as SYGVKD. The CDR3 bases are TGTGCCATCAGTGAGTCGATTGCGGGACAGAAAAATGAAAAACTGTTTTTT. Protein product: CAISESIAGQKNEKLFF.

This clonotype came up a few times. This chain joins TRBV9 and TRBJ2-2; 10 positions agree with TRBD2. Germline V gene sequence: CDR1 SGDLS, CDR2 YYNGEE. Unmatched junction bases numbered 15, after V lost 3 bases and J lost 1 base. This CDR3 has 20 residues. CDR3 residues: CASSERTWTSGLQNTGELFF. The CDR3 DNA is TGTGCCAGCAGCGAGCGGACGTGGACTAGCGGTCTCCAGAACACCGGGGAGCTGTTTTTT.

This clonotype appeared a few times. V usage is TRBV7-2 and J usage is TRBJ2-6; D is possibly TRBD2 (6 bases). From germline, CDR1 is SGHTA and CDR2 FQGNSA. Trimming removed 1 base from V and 0 bases from J, with 13 bases in between. The length of the CDR3 is 18 residues. The CDR3 DNA sequence: TGTGCCAGCAGCTTAGTGCGGGGTACTTACTCTGGGGCCAACGTCCTGACTTTC. It specifies CASSLVRGTYSGANVLTF.

This clonotype was seen many times. The chain combines TRBV19 with TRBJ2-1; D ambiguous. V lost 5 bases to trimming and J lost 7 bases, with 9 bases between them. Per germline, CDR1 LNHDA and CDR2 SQIVND (reference sequence). This CDR3 has 12 amino acids. CDR3 DNA sequence: TGTGCCAGTAGTTCGGAGAGGAATGAGCAGTTCTTC. Translated: CASSSERNEQFF.

This rearrangement joins TRBV20-1 to TRBJ1-6; D gene uncertain. This CDR3 has 14 amino acids. V was cut by 4 bases and J by 8 bases, with 15 bases left in between. Germline V gives CDR1 DFQATT, CDR2 SNEGSKA (reference sequence). CDR3 region: CSATEGRYYSPLHF. CDR3 nucleotide sequence: TGCAGTGCTACCGAGGGCCGGTATTATTCACCCCTCCACTTT.

V usage is TRBV5-1 and J usage is TRBJ2-4; D remains ambiguous. V was cut by 2 bases and J by 8 bases, with 17 bases left in between. Germline values: CDR1 SGHRS, CDR2 YFSETQ. This CDR3 has 15 residues. CDR3 nucleotide sequence: TGCGCCAGCAGCTTAGGGCCCCCTACCCCAGACATTCAGTACTTC. Protein: CASSLGPPTPDIQYF.

In its sample, this clonotype was seen many times. The rearrangement joins TRBV28 to TRBJ1-3, with no clear D. This CDR3 is 14 amino acids long. The ends were cut back, 2 bases at V and 0 bases at J, with 5 bases in the middle. Germline V gene data show CDR1 as MDHEN and CDR2 as SYDVKM. Here the CDR3 reads CASSLASSGNTIYF. In DNA form, the CDR3 reads TGTGCCAGCAGTTTAGCCAGCTCTGGAAACACCATATATTTT.

This clonotype came up a few times. The J gene is TRBJ2-2, the V gene TRBV12-3 or TRBV12-4; 7 nucleotides line up with TRBD1. J gave up 6 bases and V 6 bases, and 13 bases lay outside the gene matches. The CDR3 is made up of 16 amino acids. The DNA for the CDR3 is TGTGCCAGCAGCAAAACTCCAGGGGGTTGGGCCGGGGAGCTGTTTTTT. Residues: CASSKTPGGWAGELFF.

The sample holds many counts of this clonotype. This chain uses TRBV6-5 with TRBJ1-2; D might be TRBD1 (6 bases). The CDR3 sequence is 17 residues long. The V end was cut by 2 bases, the J end by 1 base, with 17 bases between. Germline values: CDR1 MNHEY, CDR2 SVGAGI. CDR3 in amino acids: CASSYRDKVTFNYGYTF. DNA of the CDR3: TGTGCCAGCAGTTACAGGGACAAAGTCACATTTAACTATGGCTACACCTTC.

J is TRBJ2-5 and V is TRBV6-2 or TRBV6-3; the match to TRBD2 covers 9 bases. The ends lost 5 bases at V and 5 bases at J; junction bases unmatched: 15. This CDR3 has 17 residues. Per the germline V gene, CDR1 is MNHEY and CDR2 is SVGEGT. CDR3 protein: CASSPPGLAALGETQYF. CDR3 DNA sequence: TGTGCCAGCAGTCCGCCGGGACTAGCCGCCCTTGGGGAGACCCAGTACTTC.

This clonotype came up a few times. The CDR3 DNA reads TGCAGTGCGGACACAGACCCGAGGCAGCCCCAGCATTTT. Encoded protein: CSADTDPRQPQHF. The V call is TRBV20-1, the J call TRBJ1-5; maybe TRBD1 (5 bases). CDR1 DFQATT and CDR2 SNEGSKA come from the germline V gene (reference sequence). This CDR3 contains 13 residues. V was trimmed by 6 bases and J by 7 bases, leaving 16 bases between them.

The V and J genes are TRBV29-1 and TRBJ2-7; the D gene is possibly TRBD2 (5 bases). This CDR3 is 16 amino acids long. Germline values: CDR1 SQVTM, CDR2 ANQGSEA. Trimming took off 1 base at V and 5 bases at J, with 21 bases between the two ends. CDR3 DNA sequence: TGCAGCGTTGAAGTAGGAGAGGGAAAAAACTACGACGAGCAGTACTTC. This gives the protein CSVEVGEGKNYDEQYF.

This clonotype occurred a few times. The V gene is TRBV12-3 or TRBV12-4, the J gene TRBJ2-7, with 9 bases that match TRBD2. The CDR3 loop spans 16 amino acids. J was trimmed by 3 bases and V by 1 base; bases with no gene match: 7. The DNA for the CDR3 is TGTGCCAGCAGTTTAGTTGTCGCTAGCGGGATCTACGAGCAGTACTTC. Protein sequence: CASSLVVASGIYEQYF.

This clonotype was detected only a few times. CDR3 amino acids: CASSVSSIYEQYF. The CDR3 DNA reads TGTGCCAGCAGTGTAAGCTCGATCTACGAGCAGTACTTC. The chain joins TRBV6-1 to TRBJ2-7; D gene unclear. Trimming shortened V by 4 bases and J by 3 bases, and 10 bases separated the two germline ends. The length of the CDR3 is 13 residues. Germline values: CDR1 MNHNS, CDR2 SASEGT.